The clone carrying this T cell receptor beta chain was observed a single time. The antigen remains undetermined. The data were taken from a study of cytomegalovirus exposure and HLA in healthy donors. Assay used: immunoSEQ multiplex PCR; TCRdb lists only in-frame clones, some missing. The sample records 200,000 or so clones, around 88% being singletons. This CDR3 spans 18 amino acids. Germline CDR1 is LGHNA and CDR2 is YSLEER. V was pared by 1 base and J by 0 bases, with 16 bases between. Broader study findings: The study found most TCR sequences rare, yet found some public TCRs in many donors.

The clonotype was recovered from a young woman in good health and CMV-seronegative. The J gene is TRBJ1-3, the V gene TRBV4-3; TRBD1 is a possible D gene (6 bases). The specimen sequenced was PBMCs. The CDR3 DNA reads TGCGCCAGCAGCCAAGTAGGTACAGGGCAAATCTCTGGAAACACCATATATTTT. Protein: CASSQVGTGQISGNTIYF.